This is a list of T cell receptor beta chains from one sample in a study of human T cells and chemical hapten exposure. TCRdb passed the RACE reads through MiXCR, listing each CDR3 protein once. This table holds 300,000 to 450,000 distinct CDR3 sequences, 4.5% to 6% found once. The specimen comprised whole blood, sampled in connection with sensitization to the hapten diphenylcyclopropenone (DPC). These receptors were obtained from a woman aged 45-65 years with alopecia areata. Some clones in this sample may be carry-over from other donors' samples. Both conserved end residues are part of each CDR3. A D gene is named only where the DNA matches it firmly. Some rows mark clone size as missing; the rest say once, few, many or name a class of expanded clone.

v_gene	abundance	len	d_gene	j_gene	CDR3nt	CDR3aa
TRBV7-2	many	16	TRBD2	TRBJ2-2	TGTGCCAGCAGCACCAGACTAGCGGTGAACACCGGGGAGCTGTTTTTT	CASSTRLAVNTGELFF
TRBV7-9	few	15	TRBD2	TRBJ2-3	TGTGCCAGCAGCTCTGCACTCGGGAGGGCAGATACGCAGTATTTT	CASSSALGRADTQYF
TRBV28	.	14	.	TRBJ1-1	TGTGCCAGCAGTTTATCGTGGCCCAACACTGAAGCTTTCTTT	CASSLSWPNTEAFF
TRBV29-1	many	13	TRBD1	TRBJ1-1	TGCAGCTCGCCTAGACAGGGGTACACTGAAGCTTTCTTT	CSSPRQGYTEAFF
TRBV29-1	.	11	.	TRBJ1-3	TGCAGCGTTGGCCGGGGAAACACCATATATTTT	CSVGRGNTIYF
TRBV7-2	many	17	.	TRBJ2-2	TGTGCCAGCAGCCCTCGGGTAGTTCCAGGAAACACCGGGGAGCTGTTTTTT	CASSPRVVPGNTGELFF
TRBV12-3/TRBV12-4	.	14	.	TRBJ2-7	TGTGCCAGCAGTTTCGGCAGGGCTGTTGACGAGCAGTACTTC	CASSFGRAVDEQYF
TRBV20-1	.	12	TRBD2	TRBJ2-1	TGCTCTTCGACTAGCGGGAGGGCGGAGCAGTTCTTC	CSSTSGRAEQFF
TRBV3-1	many	15	.	TRBJ1-1	TGTGCCAGCAGCCAGCCCAGTCGTAGTAGCACTGAAGCTTTCTTT	CASSQPSRSSTEAFF
TRBV6-5	few	14	.	TRBJ1-6	TGTGCCAGCAGTTACCCAGGATTACATTCACCCCTCCACTTT	CASSYPGLHSPLHF